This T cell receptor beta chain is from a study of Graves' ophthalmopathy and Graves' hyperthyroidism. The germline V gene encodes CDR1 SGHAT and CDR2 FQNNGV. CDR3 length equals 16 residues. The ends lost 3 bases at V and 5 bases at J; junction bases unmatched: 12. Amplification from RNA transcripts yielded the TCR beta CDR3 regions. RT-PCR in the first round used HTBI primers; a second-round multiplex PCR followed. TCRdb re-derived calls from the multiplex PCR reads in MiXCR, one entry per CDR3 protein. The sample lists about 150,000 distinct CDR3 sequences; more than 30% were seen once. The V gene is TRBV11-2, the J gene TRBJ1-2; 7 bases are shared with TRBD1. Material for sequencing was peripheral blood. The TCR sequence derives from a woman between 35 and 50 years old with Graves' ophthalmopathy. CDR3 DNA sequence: TGTGCCAGCAGCTTCGACCGAGGACAGGAGAGGTATGGCTACACCTTC. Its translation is CASSFDRGQERYGYTF.